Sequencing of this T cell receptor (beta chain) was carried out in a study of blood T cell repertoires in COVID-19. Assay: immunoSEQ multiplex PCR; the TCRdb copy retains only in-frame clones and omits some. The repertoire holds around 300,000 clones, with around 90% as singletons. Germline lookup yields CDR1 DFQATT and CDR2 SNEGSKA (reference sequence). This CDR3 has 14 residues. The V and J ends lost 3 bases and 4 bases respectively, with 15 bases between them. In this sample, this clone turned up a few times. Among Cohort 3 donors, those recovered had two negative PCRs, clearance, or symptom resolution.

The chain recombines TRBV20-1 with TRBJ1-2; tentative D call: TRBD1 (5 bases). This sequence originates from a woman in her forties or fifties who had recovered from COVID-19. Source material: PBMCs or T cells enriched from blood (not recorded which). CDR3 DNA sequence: TGCAGTGCTAGTTCAGGGCAGCCATCCTATGGCTACACCTTC. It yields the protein CSASSGQPSYGYTF.